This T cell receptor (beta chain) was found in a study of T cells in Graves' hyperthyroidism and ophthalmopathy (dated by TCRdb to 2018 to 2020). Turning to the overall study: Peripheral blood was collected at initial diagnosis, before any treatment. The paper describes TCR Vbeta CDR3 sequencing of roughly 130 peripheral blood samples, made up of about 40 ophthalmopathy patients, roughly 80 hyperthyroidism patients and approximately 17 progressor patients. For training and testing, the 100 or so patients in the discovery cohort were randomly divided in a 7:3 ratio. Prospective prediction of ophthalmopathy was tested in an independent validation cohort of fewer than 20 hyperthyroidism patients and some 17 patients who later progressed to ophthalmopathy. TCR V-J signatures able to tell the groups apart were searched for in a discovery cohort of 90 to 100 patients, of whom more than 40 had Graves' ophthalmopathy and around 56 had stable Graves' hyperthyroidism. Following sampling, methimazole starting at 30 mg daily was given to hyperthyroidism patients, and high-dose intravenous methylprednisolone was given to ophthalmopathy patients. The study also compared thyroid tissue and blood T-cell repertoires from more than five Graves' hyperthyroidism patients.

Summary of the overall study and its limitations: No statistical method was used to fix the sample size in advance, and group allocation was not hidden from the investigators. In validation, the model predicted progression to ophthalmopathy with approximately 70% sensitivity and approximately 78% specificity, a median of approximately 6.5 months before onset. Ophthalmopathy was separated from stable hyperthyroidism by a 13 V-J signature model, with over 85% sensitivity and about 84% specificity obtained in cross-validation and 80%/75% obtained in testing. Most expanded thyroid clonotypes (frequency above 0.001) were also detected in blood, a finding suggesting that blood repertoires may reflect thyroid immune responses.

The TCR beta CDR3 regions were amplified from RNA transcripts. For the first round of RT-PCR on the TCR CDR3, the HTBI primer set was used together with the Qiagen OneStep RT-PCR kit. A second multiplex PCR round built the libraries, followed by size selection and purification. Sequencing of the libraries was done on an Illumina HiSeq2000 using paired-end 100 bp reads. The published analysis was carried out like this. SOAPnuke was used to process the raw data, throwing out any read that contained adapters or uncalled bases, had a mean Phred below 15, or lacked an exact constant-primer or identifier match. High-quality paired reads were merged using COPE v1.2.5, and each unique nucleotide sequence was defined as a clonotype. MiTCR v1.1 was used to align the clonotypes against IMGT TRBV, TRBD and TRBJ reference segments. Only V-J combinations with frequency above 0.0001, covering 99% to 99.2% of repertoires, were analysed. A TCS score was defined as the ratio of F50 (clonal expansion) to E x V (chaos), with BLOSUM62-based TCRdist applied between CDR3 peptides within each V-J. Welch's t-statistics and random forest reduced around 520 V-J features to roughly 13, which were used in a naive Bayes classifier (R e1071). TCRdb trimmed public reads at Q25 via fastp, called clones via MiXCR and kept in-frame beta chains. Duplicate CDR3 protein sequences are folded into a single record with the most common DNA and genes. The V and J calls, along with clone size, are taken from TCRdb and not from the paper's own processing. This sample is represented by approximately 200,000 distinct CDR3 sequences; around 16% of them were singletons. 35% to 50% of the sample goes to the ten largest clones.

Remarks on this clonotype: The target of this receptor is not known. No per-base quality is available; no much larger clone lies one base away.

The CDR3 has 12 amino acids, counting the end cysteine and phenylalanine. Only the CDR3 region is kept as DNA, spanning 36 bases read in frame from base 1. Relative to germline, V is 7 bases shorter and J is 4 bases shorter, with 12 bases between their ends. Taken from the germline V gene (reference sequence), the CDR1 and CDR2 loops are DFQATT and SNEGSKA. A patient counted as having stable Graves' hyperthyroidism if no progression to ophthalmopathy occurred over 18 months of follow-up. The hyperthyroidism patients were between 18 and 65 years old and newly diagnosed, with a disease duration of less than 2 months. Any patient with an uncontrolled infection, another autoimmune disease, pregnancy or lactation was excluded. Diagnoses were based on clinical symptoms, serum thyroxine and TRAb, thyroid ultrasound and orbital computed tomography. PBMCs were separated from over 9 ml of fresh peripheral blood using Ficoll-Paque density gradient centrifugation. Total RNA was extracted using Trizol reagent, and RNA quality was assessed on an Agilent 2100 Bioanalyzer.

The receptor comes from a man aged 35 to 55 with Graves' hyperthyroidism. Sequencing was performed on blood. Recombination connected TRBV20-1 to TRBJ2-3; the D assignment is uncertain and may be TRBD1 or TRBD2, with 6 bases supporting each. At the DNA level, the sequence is TGCAGTGTGGAGGGGGTGGCAGATACGCAGTATTTT. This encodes CSVEGVADTQYF.